This record looks at one T cell receptor (beta chain) sequence and its context. What it recognizes is unknown. The V gene's germline CDR1 is MNHEY and CDR2 SVGAGI. The CDR3 contains 14 residues. Trimming removed 4 bases from V and 0 bases from J, with 10 bases in between. Each sample contributed about 10^5 TCR templates to the assay. Repertoires were generated with immunoSEQ multiplex PCR, while TCRdb's copy carries only in-frame clones and drops some. The sample contains some 110,000 clones, roughly 94% of which appear only once. The data were taken from a study of siplizumab effects on memory and regulatory T cells. General study points: Alloreactive sequences that could be traced to unstimulated CD4+ memory cells showed a significant reduction under siplizumab. It was not possible to assign a naive or memory phenotype to roughly 80-97% of proliferating CD4+ or CD8+ clones.

The specimen was non-Treg CD4+ T cells sorted from blood. This clonotype was sampled from a human donor in good health. The J gene is TRBJ2-7, the V gene TRBV6-5, with a weak D call TRBD2 (6 bases). This chain's CDR3 is CASSLEGDSYEQYF. CDR3 coding DNA: TGTGCCAGCAGTTTGGAGGGAGACTCCTACGAGCAGTACTTC.